This TCR beta chain was profiled in a study of cytomegalovirus exposure and HLA in healthy donors. The PCR made use of 60 Vbeta and 13 Jbeta primers. Some clones are missing from TCRdb's copy, which holds only in-frame ones; the method was immunoSEQ multiplex PCR. Of 170,000 or so clones detected, around three quarters appear once; the ten largest clones hold around 0.74%. General study findings and limits: TCR association rates varied by HLA locus in a later analysis, with DRB1 highest and HLA-C lowest. Other equally common chains were less clonally expanded than HLA-associated TCR beta chains, a later analysis showed.

With V trimmed by 1 base and J by 5 bases, 2 bases remained unmatched. The CDR3 extends over 15 amino acids. The germline V gene encodes CDR1 SGHTA and CDR2 FQGNSA. As concerns this clone: Its antigen is not known. In the same sample, other DNA sequences code for this CDR3.

The rearrangement joins TRBV7-2 to TRBJ2-3, with 11 bases lining up with TRBD2. The sequence came from a woman between 40 and 50 years old in good health and CMV-seronegative. Sequencing used PBMCs. The CDR3 protein is CASSLGLAGGDTQYF. As DNA, the CDR3 is TGTGCCAGCAGCTTAGGCCTAGCGGGAGGAGATACGCAGTATTTT.